What follows describes a single T cell receptor (beta chain). Repertoires were generated with immunoSEQ multiplex PCR, while TCRdb's copy carries only in-frame clones and drops some. The table records roughly 380,000 clones, approximately 91% of them present only once. These data originate in a study of blood T cell repertoires in COVID-19. About the research overall: Sources were T cells, B-cell-depleted T cells, or PBMCs; the material itself was cDNA or gDNA.

This TCR was recovered from a woman in her forties with COVID-19, enrolled during active disease. Material: peripheral blood.

In DNA, the CDR3 is TGTGCCAGCAGTGTACGAGCGGGAGAACGTCCTACGCAGTATTTT. Its protein is CASSVRAGERPTQYF. This chain links TRBV2 with TRBJ2-3; TRBD2 agrees at 8 bases. Germline V gives CDR1 SNHLY, CDR2 FYNNEI. Trimming took 4 bases from V and 8 from J; bases not matched to a gene: 11. The CDR3 is 15 residues long.